The entry below gives a single TCR beta chain sequence along with its context. The source of the sample is a study of cytomegalovirus exposure and HLA in healthy donors. PCR amplification relied on 60 Vbeta primers (plus 13 Jbeta primers). This table comes from immunoSEQ multiplex PCR, and its TCRdb copy is limited to in-frame clones, with some not included. The table lists about 90,000 clones, 65% of them singletons, with roughly 21% in the top ten. This CDR3 has 15 amino acids. The V gene's germline CDR1 is MGHRA and CDR2 YSYEKL. V gave up 0 bases and J gave up 5 bases, with 13 bases separating them.

The rearrangement joins TRBV4-1 to TRBJ1-1; possibly TRBD1 for D (5 bases). This receptor was taken from a woman in her fifties or sixties in good health and CMV-seropositive. Sequenced: PBMCs. The CDR3 nucleotides read TGCGCCAGCAGCCAAGAGGGGAGGGGTTGGACTGAAGCTTTCTTT. This sequence encodes CASSQEGRGWTEAFF.